The 17 T cell receptor beta chains reported below all come from one sample, sequenced in a study of blood T cells in healthy people across ages. A second PCR of roughly 7 to 11 cycles used a sample-barcoded 5' primer and a J-beta primer mix. TCRdb independently ran MiXCR on the 5' RACE reads; one entry per CDR3 protein. This sample has hundreds of thousands of distinct CDR3 sequences, with 25% to 30% found just once. The sample taken for sequencing was blood. The receptors were sampled from a woman of 80 years or more in good health.

This clonotype was detected only a few times. J is TRBJ1-1 and V is TRBV3-1; TRBD1 agrees at 9 bases. Losses at the gene ends were 0 bases for V and 10 bases for J; bases not matched to a gene: 12. Germline loops: CDR1 LGHDT, CDR2 YNNKEL (reference sequence). This CDR3 has 16 residues. CDR3 sequence: CASSQDFGQGNPAAFF. CDR3 nucleotides: TGTGCCAGCAGCCAAGATTTCGGACAGGGGAACCCGGCAGCTTTCTTT.

Many counts were recorded for this clonotype. The chain is built from TRBV9 and TRBJ2-6; maybe TRBD1 (5 bases). This CDR3 is 22 amino acids long. Germline CDR1 SGDLS, CDR2 YYNGEE. V lost 0 bases and J lost 2, with 27 bases in between. CDR3 bases: TGTGCCAGCAGCGTAGCTAATCTGAGACAGACAACGTCCCCTCCTGGGGCCAACGTCCTGACTTTC. The encoded protein is CASSVANLRQTTSPPGANVLTF. Variable domain in full (rest from reference TRBV9 and TRBJ2-6): DSGVTQTPKHLITATGQRVTLRCSPRSGDLSVYWYQQSLDQGLQFLIQYYNGEERAKGNILERFSAQQFPDLHSELNLSSLELGDSALYFCASSVANLRQTTSPPGANVLTFGAGSRLTVL.

The chain couples TRBV7-9 to TRBJ2-2; D remains unclear. With 5 bases removed from V and 5 bases from J, the gap between germline ends came to 12 bases. The V gene's germline CDR1 is SEHNR and CDR2 FQNEAQ (reference sequence). The CDR3 is 14 residues long. The CDR3 bases are TGTGCCAGCAGCGGCCAGACCGGGACCGGGGAGCTGTTTTTT. The encoded protein is CASSGQTGTGELFF.

Worth noting for this clonotype: It may be a read error: a sequence one base away is much more abundant. The CDR3 protein is CTSSGGTFTDTQYF. CDR3 sequence (DNA): TGTACCAGCAGCGGGGGGACTTTCACAGATACGCAGTATTTT. The rearrangement joins TRBV12-3 or TRBV12-4 to TRBJ2-3, with 9 bases that match TRBD2. The CDR3 covers 14 residues.

This clonotype was seen a handful of times. V and J are TRBV5-5 and TRBJ2-2; 10 positions agree with TRBD2. J lost 6 bases, V lost 5 bases, and 10 bases had no gene match. CDR3 size: 16 residues. The V gene's germline CDR1 is SGHKS and CDR2 YYEKEE (reference sequence). The CDR3 DNA reads as TGTGCCAGCAGACCTGAGCGGGGGGGCCGATCCGGGGAGCTGTTTTTT. Translating gives CASRPERGGRSGELFF. Looking up the rest from reference TRBV5-5 and TRBJ2-2 gives the full variable domain: DAGVTQSPTHLIKTRGQQVTLRCSPISGHKSVSWYQQVLGQGPQFIFQYYEKEERGRGNFPDRFSARQFPNYSSELNVNALLLGDSALYLCASRPERGGRSGELFFGEGSRLTVL.

This clonotype was detected a few times. This chain joins TRBV6-5 and TRBJ1-1; 7 nucleotides agree with TRBD1. With V trimmed by 6 bases and J by 5 bases, 9 bases remained unmatched. Germline V lookup: CDR1 MNHEY, CDR2 SVGAGI. The CDR3 has 14 residues. The CDR3 DNA is TGTGCCAGCAGATTCAGGGGGAAGGGGACTGAAGCTTTCTTT. Translated: CASRFRGKGTEAFF.

This clonotype was seen a single time. This sequence joins TRBV10-3 and TRBJ2-5, with D perhaps TRBD1 (6 bases). CDR3 length: 15 amino acids. The ends were cut back, 6 bases at V and 2 bases at J, with 16 bases in the middle. In germline, CDR1 is ENHRY, CDR2 SYGVKD. CDR3 sequence: CAIRGTGTPQETQYF. The CDR3 region has the DNA TGTGCCATCAGGGGGACCGGGACACCTCAAGAGACCCAGTACTTC.

This clonotype was counted many times. The V gene is TRBV7-2, the J gene TRBJ2-3; 9 bases align to TRBD2. V was pared by 0 bases and J by 9 bases, with 4 bases of the junction left unmatched. The CDR3 is made up of 14 amino acids. The V gene's germline CDR1 is SGHTA and CDR2 FQGNSA. The CDR3, as DNA: TGTGCCAGCAGCTTAGCGAGCGGGGGGCGAACGCAGTATTTT. Its protein product is CASSLASGGRTQYF.

This clonotype was recorded a few times. A read error may explain this, as a much larger clone is one base away. This sequence joins TRBV29-1 and TRBJ2-7; TRBD1 might be the D (6 bases). The CDR3 has 11 amino acids. Looked up from germline, CDR1 is SQVTM and CDR2 is ANQGSEA. The ends were cut back, 3 bases at V and 7 bases at J, with 10 bases in the middle. This CDR3 is CSVEYRGEQYF. CDR3 DNA sequence: TGCAGCGTTGAGTATAGGGGGGAGCAGTACTTC.

In regard to this clonotype: A much larger clone differs from this one at a single base, so this may be a read error. J is TRBJ1-4 and V is TRBV7-2; D not certain. V lost 6 bases and J lost 9, with 20 bases in between. Germline lookup yields CDR1 SGHTA and CDR2 FQGNSA. The CDR3 consists of 15 residues. The CDR3 DNA reads as TGTGCCAGCAGTCGTTCCGGGTTGCTAGATAAAAAACTGTTTTTT. Its translation: CASSRSGLLDKKLFF.

The table lists this clonotype with a few counts. The chain uses TRBV6-1 and TRBJ1-5, with D tentatively TRBD1 (6 bases). Per the germline V gene, CDR1 is MNHNS and CDR2 is SASEGT. V was trimmed by 4 bases and J by 6 bases, leaving 10 bases between them. The CDR3 runs to 13 residues. The CDR3 loop reads CASSGDIRQPQHF. DNA of the CDR3: TGTGCCAGCAGTGGGGACATACGTCAGCCCCAGCATTTT.

This clonotype was observed a few times. CDR3: CASSPMAGGAYNEQFF. Here the CDR3 DNA reads TGTGCCAGCAGTCCCATGGCGGGGGGCGCCTACAATGAGCAGTTCTTC. The chain recombines TRBV6-1 with TRBJ2-1; 8 positions agree with TRBD2. Per germline, CDR1 MNHNS and CDR2 SASEGT. The CDR3 length is 16 residues. Trimming took 5 bases from V and 2 from J; bases not matched to a gene: 8.

In regard to this clonotype: A much larger clone lies one base from this, so it may be a read error. The V and J genes are TRBV12-3 or TRBV12-4 and TRBJ2-6; 8 nucleotides match TRBD1. The CDR3 is 15 residues long. The DNA for the CDR3 is TGTGCCAGCAGCCCGACAGGGGCTGGGGCCAACGTCCGGACTTTC. Residues: CASSPTGAGANVRTF.

The V and J genes are TRBV6-5 and TRBJ2-7; possible D gene TRBD1, 6 bases. The J call is doubtful: the DNA matches TRBJ2-5 better. CDR3 length equals 14 residues. Germline-derived CDR1 and CDR2 are MNHEY and SVGAGI. CDR3 region: CASSYRTESETQYF. The CDR3 nucleotides read TGTGCCAGCAGTTACAGGACAGAATCGGAGACCCAGTACTTC.

This clonotype has more than one count but fewer than ten. Just one base apart from a much larger clone, this may be a read error. This sequence joins TRBV4-3 and TRBJ2-5, with TRBD1 as a possible D gene (6 bases). This CDR3 has 15 residues. The V gene lost 2 bases and the J gene lost 5 bases, with 15 bases spanning the gap. Per germline, CDR1 LGHNA and CDR2 YSLEER. The CDR3 is CASSQSNRDAETQYF. DNA for the CDR3: TGCGCCAGCAGCCAAAGCAACAGGGACGCCGAGACCCAGTACTTC.

Turning to this clonotype: A read error may be the cause here, since a much bigger clone is one base away. The rearrangement uses TRBV3-1 and TRBJ2-6; maybe TRBD1 (6 bases). Germline values: CDR1 LGHDT, CDR2 YNNKEL (reference sequence). The CDR3 length is 18 residues. V lost 3 bases, J lost 0 bases, and 15 bases lay in between. The CDR3 DNA reads TGTGCCAGCAGCCAGATCACGGGACATCCCTCTGGGGCCAACGTCCTGACTTTC. Protein sequence: CASSQITGHPSGANVLTF.

This clonotype has more than one count but fewer than ten. This chain joins TRBV20-1 and TRBJ2-5, with 10 bases identical to TRBD1. The J segment lost 5 bases and the V segment lost 5 bases, leaving 8 bases of the junction unmatched. CDR1 DFQATT and CDR2 SNEGSKA come from the germline V gene (reference sequence). This CDR3 has 14 residues. The CDR3 here is CSAGGSGQGETQYF. CDR3 DNA: TGCAGTGCTGGAGGATCGGGACAGGGGGAGACCCAGTACTTC.